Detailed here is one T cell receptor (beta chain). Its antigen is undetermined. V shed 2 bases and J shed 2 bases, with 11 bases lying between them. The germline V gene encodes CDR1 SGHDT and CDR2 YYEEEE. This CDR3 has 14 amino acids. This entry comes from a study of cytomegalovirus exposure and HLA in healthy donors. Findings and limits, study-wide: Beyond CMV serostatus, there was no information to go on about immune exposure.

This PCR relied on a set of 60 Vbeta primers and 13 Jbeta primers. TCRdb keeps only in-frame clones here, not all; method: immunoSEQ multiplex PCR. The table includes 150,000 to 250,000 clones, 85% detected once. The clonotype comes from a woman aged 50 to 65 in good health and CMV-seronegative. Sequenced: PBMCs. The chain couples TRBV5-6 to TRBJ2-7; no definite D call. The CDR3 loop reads CASSFSLATYEQYF. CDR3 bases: TGTGCCAGCAGCTTTTCTTTAGCCACCTACGAGCAGTACTTC.